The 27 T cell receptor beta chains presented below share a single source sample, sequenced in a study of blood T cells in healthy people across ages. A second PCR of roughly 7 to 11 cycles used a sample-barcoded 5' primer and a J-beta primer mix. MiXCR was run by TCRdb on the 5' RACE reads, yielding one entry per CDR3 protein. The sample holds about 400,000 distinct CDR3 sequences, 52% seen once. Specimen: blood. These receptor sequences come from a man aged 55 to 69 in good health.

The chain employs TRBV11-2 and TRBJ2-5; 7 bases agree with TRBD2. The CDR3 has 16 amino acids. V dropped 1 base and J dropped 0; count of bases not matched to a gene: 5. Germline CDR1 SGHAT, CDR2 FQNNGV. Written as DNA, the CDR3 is TGTGCCAGCAGCTTAGGAGCCAGCGGGAACCAAGAGACCCAGTACTTC. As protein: CASSLGASGNQETQYF.

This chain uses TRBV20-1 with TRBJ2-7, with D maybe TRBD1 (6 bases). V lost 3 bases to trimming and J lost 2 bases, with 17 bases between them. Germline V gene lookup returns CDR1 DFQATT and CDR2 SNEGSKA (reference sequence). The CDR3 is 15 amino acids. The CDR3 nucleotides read TGCAGTGCTAGGGGTAGTGGGGGCTCTGCCTACGAGCAGTACTTC. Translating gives CSARGSGGSAYEQYF.

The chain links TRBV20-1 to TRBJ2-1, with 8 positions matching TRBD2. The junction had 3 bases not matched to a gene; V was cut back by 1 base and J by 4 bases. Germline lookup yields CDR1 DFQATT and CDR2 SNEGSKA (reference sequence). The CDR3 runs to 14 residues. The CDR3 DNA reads TGCAGTGCTAGAGTTTCTAGCGGGTACAATGAGCAGTTCTTC. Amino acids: CSARVSSGYNEQFF.

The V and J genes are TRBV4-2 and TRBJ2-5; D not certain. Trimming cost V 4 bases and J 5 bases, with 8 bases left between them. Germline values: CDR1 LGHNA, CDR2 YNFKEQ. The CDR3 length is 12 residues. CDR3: CASSPLGETQYF. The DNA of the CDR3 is TGTGCCAGCAGCCCCTTGGGTGAGACCCAGTACTTC.

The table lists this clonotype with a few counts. CDR3 nucleotide sequence: TGTGCCAGCAGTTTCAGTCAGGGGGAAAAACTGTTTTTT. Protein product: CASSFSQGEKLFF. The V and J genes are TRBV12-3 or TRBV12-4 and TRBJ1-4, with a possible D match to TRBD1 (6 bases). V was pared by 3 bases and J by 8 bases, with 10 bases between. The CDR3 loop spans 13 amino acids.

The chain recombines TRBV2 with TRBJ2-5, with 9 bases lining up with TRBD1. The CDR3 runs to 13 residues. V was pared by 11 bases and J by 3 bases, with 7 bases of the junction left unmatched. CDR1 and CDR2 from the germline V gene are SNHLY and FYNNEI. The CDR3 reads CAGAGQGKETQYF. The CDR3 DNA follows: TGTGCCGGGGCAGGACAGGGGAAAGAGACCCAGTACTTC.

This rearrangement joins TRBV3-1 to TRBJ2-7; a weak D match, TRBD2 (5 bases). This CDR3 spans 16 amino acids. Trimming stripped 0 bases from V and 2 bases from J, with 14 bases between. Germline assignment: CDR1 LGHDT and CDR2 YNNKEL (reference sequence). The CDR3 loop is CASSQEDFQRPYEQYF. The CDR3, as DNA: TGTGCCAGCAGCCAAGAGGACTTCCAGCGGCCCTACGAGCAGTACTTC.

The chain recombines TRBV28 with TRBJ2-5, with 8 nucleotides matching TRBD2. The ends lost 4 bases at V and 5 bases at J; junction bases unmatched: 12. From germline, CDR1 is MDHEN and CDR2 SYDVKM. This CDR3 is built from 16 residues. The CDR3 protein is CASSSDLPGGSETQYF. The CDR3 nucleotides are TGTGCCAGCAGTTCGGACTTGCCGGGAGGGTCGGAGACCCAGTACTTC.

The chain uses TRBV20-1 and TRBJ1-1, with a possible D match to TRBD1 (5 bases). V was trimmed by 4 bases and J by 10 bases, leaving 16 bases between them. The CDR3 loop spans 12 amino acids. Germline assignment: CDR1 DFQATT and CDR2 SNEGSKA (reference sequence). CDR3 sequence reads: CSANGAGCGAFF. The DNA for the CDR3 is TGCAGTGCTAATGGGGCGGGATGTGGAGCTTTCTTT.

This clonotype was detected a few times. The CDR3 region is CSARGESARNIQYF. As DNA, the CDR3 is TGCAGTGCTAGGGGGGAGAGTGCTAGAAACATTCAGTACTTC. The V gene is TRBV20-1, the J gene TRBJ2-4; either TRBD1 or TRBD2 may supply D (5 bases each). V lost 3 bases to trimming and J lost 6 bases, with 15 bases between them. The CDR3 has 14 residues. The germline V gene encodes CDR1 DFQATT and CDR2 SNEGSKA (reference sequence).

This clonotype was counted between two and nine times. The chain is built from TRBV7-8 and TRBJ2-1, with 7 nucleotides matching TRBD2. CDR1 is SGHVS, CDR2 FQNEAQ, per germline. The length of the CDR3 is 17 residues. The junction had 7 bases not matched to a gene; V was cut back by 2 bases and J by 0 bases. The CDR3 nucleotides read TGTGCCAGCAGCTTATTCGAGCGGGGCAGCTCCTACAATGAGCAGTTCTTC. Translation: CASSLFERGSSYNEQFF.

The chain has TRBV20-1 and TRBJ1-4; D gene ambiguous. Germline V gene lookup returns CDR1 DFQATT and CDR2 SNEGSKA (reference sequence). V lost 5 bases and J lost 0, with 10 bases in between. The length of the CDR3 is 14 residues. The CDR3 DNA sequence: TGCAGTGCTGACTTGACCACAACTAATGAAAAACTGTTTTTT. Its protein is CSADLTTTNEKLFF.

CDR3 sequence (DNA): TGTGCCAGCAGCCAAGGCCGCGGGGGCCAGAACACTGAAGCTTTCTTT. It specifies CASSQGRGGQNTEAFF. J is TRBJ1-1 and V is TRBV4-2, with a weak D call TRBD1 (6 bases). CDR3 length: 16 residues. The germline V gene encodes CDR1 LGHNA and CDR2 YNFKEQ. The V end lost 1 base, the J end lost 1 base, and 13 bases lay between the germline ends.

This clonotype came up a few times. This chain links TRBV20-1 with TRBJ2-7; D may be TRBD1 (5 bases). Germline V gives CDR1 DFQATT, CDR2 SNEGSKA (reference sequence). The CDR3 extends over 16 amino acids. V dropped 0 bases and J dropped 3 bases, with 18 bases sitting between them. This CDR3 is CSARDLRRTSDYEQYF. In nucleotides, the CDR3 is TGCAGTGCTAGAGATCTTAGGCGGACAAGCGACTACGAGCAGTACTTC.

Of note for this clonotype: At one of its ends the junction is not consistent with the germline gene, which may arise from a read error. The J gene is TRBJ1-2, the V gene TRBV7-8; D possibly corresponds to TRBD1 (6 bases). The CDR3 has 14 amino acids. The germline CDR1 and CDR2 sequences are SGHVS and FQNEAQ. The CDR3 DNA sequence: TGCGCCAGCAGCTTAGTAGAGGGGGTGGATGGCTACACCTTC. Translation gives CASSLVEGVDGYTF. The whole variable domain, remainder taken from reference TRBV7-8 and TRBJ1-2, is GAGVSQSPRYKVAKRGQDVALRCDPISGHVSLFWYQQALGQGPEFLTYFQNEAQLDKSGLPSDRFFAERPEGSVSTLKIQRTQQEDSAVYLCASSLVEGVDGYTFGSGTRLTVV.

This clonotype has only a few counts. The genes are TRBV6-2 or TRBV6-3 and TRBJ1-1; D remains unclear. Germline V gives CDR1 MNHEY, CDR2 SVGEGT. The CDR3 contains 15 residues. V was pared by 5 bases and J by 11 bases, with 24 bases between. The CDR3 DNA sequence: TGTGCCAGCAGTCCACACCCCCGGCCTACCCATGGGGCTTTCTTT. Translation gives CASSPHPRPTHGAFF.

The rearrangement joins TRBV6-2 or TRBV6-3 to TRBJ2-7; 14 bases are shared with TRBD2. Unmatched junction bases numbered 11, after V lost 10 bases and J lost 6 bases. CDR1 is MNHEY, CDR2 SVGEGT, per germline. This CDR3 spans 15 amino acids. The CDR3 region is CATWTSGGPLGEQYF. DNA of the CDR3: TGTGCCACCTGGACTAGCGGGGGGCCCCTTGGCGAGCAGTACTTC.

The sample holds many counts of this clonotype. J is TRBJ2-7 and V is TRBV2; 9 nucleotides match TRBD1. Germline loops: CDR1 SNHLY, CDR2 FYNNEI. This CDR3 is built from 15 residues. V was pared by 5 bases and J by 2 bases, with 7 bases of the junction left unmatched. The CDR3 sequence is CASSYSGTGPYEQYF. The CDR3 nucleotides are TGTGCCAGCAGTTATTCCGGGACAGGGCCCTACGAGCAGTACTTC. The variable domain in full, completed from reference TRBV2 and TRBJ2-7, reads EPEVTQTPSHQVTQMGQEVILRCVPISNHLYFYWYRQILGQKVEFLVSFYNNEISEKSEIFDDQFSVERPDGSNFTLKIRSTKLEDSAMYFCASSYSGTGPYEQYFGPGTRLTVT.

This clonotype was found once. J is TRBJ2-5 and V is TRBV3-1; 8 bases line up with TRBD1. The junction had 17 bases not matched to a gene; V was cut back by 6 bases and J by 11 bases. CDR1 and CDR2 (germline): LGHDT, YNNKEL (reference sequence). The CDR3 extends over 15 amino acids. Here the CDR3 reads CASRYDRGVHNEQYF. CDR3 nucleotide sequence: TGTGCCAGCAGATATGACAGGGGTGTCCACAATGAGCAGTACTTC.

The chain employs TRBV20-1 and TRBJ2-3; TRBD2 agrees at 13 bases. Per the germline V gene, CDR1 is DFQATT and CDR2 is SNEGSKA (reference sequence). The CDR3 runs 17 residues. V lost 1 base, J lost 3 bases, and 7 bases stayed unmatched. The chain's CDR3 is CSARALAGGPGTDTQYF. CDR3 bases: TGCAGTGCTAGAGCACTAGCGGGAGGGCCAGGAACAGATACGCAGTATTTT.

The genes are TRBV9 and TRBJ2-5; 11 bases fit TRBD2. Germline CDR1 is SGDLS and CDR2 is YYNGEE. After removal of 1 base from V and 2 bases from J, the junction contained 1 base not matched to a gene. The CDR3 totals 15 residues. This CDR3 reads CASSVLAGGQETQYF. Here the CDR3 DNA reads TGTGCCAGCAGCGTACTAGCGGGGGGTCAAGAGACCCAGTACTTC.

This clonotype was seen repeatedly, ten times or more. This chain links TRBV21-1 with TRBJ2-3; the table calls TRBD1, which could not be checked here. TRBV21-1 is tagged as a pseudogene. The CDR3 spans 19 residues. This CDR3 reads CASSKNPLLDRPSTDTQYF. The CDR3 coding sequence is TGTGCCAGCAGCAAAAATCCCCTTCTTGACAGGCCGAGCACAGATACGCAGTATTTT.

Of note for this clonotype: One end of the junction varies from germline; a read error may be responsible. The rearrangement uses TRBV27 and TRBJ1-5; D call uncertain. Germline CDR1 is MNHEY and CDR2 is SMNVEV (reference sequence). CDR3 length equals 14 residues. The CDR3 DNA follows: TGTACCAGCAGTTTCCGGGGAAGCAATCAGCCCCAGCATTTT. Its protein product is CTSSFRGSNQPQHF.

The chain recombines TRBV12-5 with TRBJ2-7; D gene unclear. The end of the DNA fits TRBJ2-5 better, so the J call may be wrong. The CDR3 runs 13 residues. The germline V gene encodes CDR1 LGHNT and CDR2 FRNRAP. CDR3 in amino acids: CASGLVREETQYF. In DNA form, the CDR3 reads TGTGCTAGTGGTTTGGTAAGGGAAGAGACCCAGTACTTC.

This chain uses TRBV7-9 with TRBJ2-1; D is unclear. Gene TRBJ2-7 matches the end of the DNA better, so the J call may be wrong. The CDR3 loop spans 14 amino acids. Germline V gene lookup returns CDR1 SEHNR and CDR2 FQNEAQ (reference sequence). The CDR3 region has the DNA TGTGCCAGCAGCTTAGGGACCCTGGGCTATGAGCAGTACTTC. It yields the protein CASSLGTLGYEQYF.

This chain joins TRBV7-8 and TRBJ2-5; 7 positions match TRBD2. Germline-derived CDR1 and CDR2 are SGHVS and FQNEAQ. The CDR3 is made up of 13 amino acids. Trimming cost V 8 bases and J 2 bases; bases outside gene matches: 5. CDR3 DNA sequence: TGTGCCAGCGCCAACGGGGGGCAAGAGACCCAGTACTTC. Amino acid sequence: CASANGGQETQYF.

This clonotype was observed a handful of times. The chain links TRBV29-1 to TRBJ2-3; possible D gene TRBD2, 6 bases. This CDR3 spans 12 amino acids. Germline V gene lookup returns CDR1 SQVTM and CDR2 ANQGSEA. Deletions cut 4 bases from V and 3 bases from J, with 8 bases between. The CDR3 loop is CSVGAGTDTQYF. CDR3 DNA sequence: TGCAGCGTTGGAGCGGGTACAGATACGCAGTATTTT.